This entry lists 2 T cell receptor beta chains sequenced from one sample in a study of cytomegalovirus exposure and HLA in healthy donors. The assay was immunoSEQ multiplex PCR, and TCRdb's table has in-frame clones only and misses some. In the table there are over 200,000 clones, less than 85% of which are singletons. Sequencing was done on a sample of PBMCs. The receptors shown here come from a woman between 18 and 29 years old in good health and CMV-seronegative.

The gene calls are TRBV11-2 and TRBJ2-5, with unresolved D. Germline V lookup: CDR1 SGHAT, CDR2 FQNNGV. This CDR3 has 14 residues. Trimming removed 0 bases at V and 7 bases at J, with 12 bases between. The CDR3 sequence: CASSLDLRVGTQYF. Here the CDR3 DNA reads TGTGCCAGCAGCTTAGATCTTCGGGTAGGGACCCAGTACTTC.

The gene calls are TRBV20-1 and TRBJ2-7; TRBD1 aligns across 7 bases. The CDR3 is made up of 11 amino acids. Per the germline V gene, CDR1 is DFQATT and CDR2 is SNEGSKA (reference sequence). Trimming cost V 4 bases and J 7 bases; bases outside gene matches: 4. CDR3 nucleotide sequence: TGCAGTGCTACCGGGACAGAGGAGCAGTACTTC. Amino acid sequence: CSATGTEEQYF.